Detailed here is one TCR beta chain. The CDR3 contains 13 residues. Trimming shortened V by 3 bases and J by 5 bases, and 8 bases separated the two germline ends. From germline, CDR1 is MDHEN and CDR2 SYDVKM. This sample was included in a study of blood T cell repertoires in COVID-19. Overall study: Acute-phase and convalescent COVID-19 samples originated in the United States, Italy and Spain. PBMCs, B-cell-depleted T cells, or T cells provided the cDNA or gDNA that made up the material.

Per the authors' pipeline: Reference gene primer amplification gave estimated nucleated cell counts. Measured with immunoSEQ multiplex PCR; TCRdb has only the in-frame clones, and not every one. V and J calls and clone size are those listed in that table; D and trimming were worked out from the DNA. Of 150,000 to 200,000 clones listed, roughly 86% were seen once; the top ten hold around 3.5%. This receptor was identified in a man between 65 and 80 years old with acute or convalescent COVID-19. Sequenced sample: peripheral blood. The chain couples TRBV28 to TRBJ1-5; the D is unclear. The DNA for the CDR3 is TGTGCCAGCAGTTTTGTTCGGGATCAGCCCCAGCATTTT. Translating gives CASSFVRDQPQHF.